This T cell receptor beta chain originates from a study of blood T cells in healthy people across ages. Germline assignment: CDR1 SGHTA and CDR2 FQGNSA. V was cut by 1 base and J by 3 bases, with 7 bases left in between. The CDR3 loop spans 13 amino acids. Then a second PCR, running about 7 to 11 cycles, was carried out with a sample-barcoded 5' primer and a J-beta primer mix. MiXCR, run by TCRdb on the 5' RACE reads, gives a single entry per CDR3 protein. The table lists 1.5 million to 2 million distinct CDR3 sequences, under 30% of them singletons. In terms of origin and age, donors were healthy Caucasian individuals from Russia aged about 6 to 100. With respect to this clonotype: Its antigen is undetermined.

Study-wide results and limits: Relative to aged donors, long-lived donors carried more naive CD4+ cells and displayed higher diversity.

The chain combines TRBV7-2 with TRBJ2-7; no reliable D call. The receptor comes from a woman in her 30s in good health. The specimen sequenced was blood. The CDR3 DNA is TGTGCCAGCAGCTTAGAACTAATCTACGAGCAGTACTTC. It is translated as CASSLELIYEQYF.